This T cell receptor beta chain comes out of a study of T cell responses to AZD1222 COVID-19 vaccine. The assay was immunoSEQ multiplex PCR, and TCRdb's table has in-frame clones only and misses some. Of about 200,000 clones listed, 93% are singletons. The study, taken as a whole, reports: Unmutated variant regions reportedly attract nearly half of all spike-specific TCRs. Repertoires were sampled only after the peak T cell response. Two AZD1222 doses significantly raised spike-specific TCR breadth and depth over controls. The study found vaccine-associated CD4 TCRs spanning spike, dominant at 160-218 and 743-854.

A remark on this clone: Its specificity is unknown.

Sequencing was performed on peripheral blood, taken 28 days after the second AZD1222 dose. This sequence originates from an adult who received the AZD1222 COVID-19 vaccine.

CDR3 amino acids: CASGRGSDYNEQFF. CDR3 nucleotide sequence: TGTGCTAGTGGTAGGGGATCTGATTACAATGAGCAGTTCTTC. The chain recombines TRBV12-5 with TRBJ2-1, with TRBD1 as a possible D gene (5 bases). With 5 bases removed from V and 4 bases from J, the gap between germline ends came to 12 bases. The CDR3 sequence is 14 residues long. The germline V gene has CDR1 LGHNT and CDR2 FRNRAP.